This TCR beta chain derives from a study of blood T cells in healthy people across ages. This clonotype came up a few times. Its antigen is not known. General study points: PBMCs left unsorted prevented a conclusive naive versus antigen-experienced comparison. As age increased, TCR beta diversity per million T cells fell in a roughly linear fashion.

For the second PCR, which ran for 7 to 11 cycles, a sample-barcoded 5' primer and a J-beta primer mix were used. All samples gave at least 2.5 million CDR3-containing paired-end reads. Each CDR3 protein gets one entry after TCRdb re-called the 5' RACE reads with MiXCR. The data show about a million distinct CDR3 sequences, 35% to 40% seen once. Trimming left V 1 base short and J 3 bases short, with 9 bases between. Germline V lookup: CDR1 MGHRA, CDR2 YSYEKL. This CDR3 region has 14 residues. V usage is TRBV4-1 and J usage is TRBJ1-1; perhaps TRBD1 as D (6 bases). The receptor comes from a man younger than 35 in good health. Sequenced sample: blood. Written as DNA, the CDR3 is TGCGCCAGCAGCCAAGGGTCAGGGGACACTGAAGCTTTCTTT. This codes for CASSQGSGDTEAFF.